The 11 T cell receptor beta chains below come from one sample, sequenced in a study of cytomegalovirus exposure and HLA in healthy donors. The PCR employed 60 Vbeta primers together with 13 Jbeta primers. Assay: immunoSEQ multiplex PCR; the TCRdb copy retains only in-frame clones and omits some. Among 150,000 to 200,000 clones listed, 65% to 85% were seen once. The sequenced sample consisted of PBMCs. Every receptor here comes from a man aged 45-65 years in good health and CMV-seronegative.

The chain links TRBV7-2 to TRBJ1-2; 7 nucleotides agree with TRBD1. From germline, CDR1 is SGHTA and CDR2 FQGNSA. The CDR3 spans 13 residues. Losses at the gene ends were 5 bases for V and 9 bases for J; bases not matched to a gene: 9. CDR3 in DNA: TGTGCCAGCAGCATTACTCAGGGGGATAGCTACACCTTC. Residues: CASSITQGDSYTF.

J is TRBJ2-2 and V is TRBV6-4, with 9 nucleotides matching TRBD1. Germline V gene data show CDR1 as MRHNA and CDR2 as SNTAGT. The CDR3 extends over 15 amino acids. The ends lost 6 bases at V and 4 bases at J; junction bases unmatched: 6. The CDR3 loop reads CASSLQGAGTGELFF. CDR3 DNA: TGTGCCAGCAGCCTACAGGGGGCGGGCACCGGGGAGCTGTTTTTT.

J is TRBJ2-7 and V is TRBV11-2; D might be TRBD1 (5 bases). Germline CDR1 reads SGHAT; CDR2 reads FQNNGV. This CDR3 is built from 14 residues. Trimming cost V 5 bases and J 4 bases, with 15 bases left between them. The CDR3 bases are TGTGCCAGCAGCCCAGGGCAGGTTTTGTACGAGCAGTACTTC. Its translation is CASSPGQVLYEQYF.

There are a few counts of this clone. This chain's CDR3 is CASTRQGTSNYGYTF. The CDR3, as DNA: TGTGCCAGTACCCGACAGGGAACTTCCAACTATGGCTACACCTTC. The rearrangement links TRBV19 to TRBJ1-2; 7 bases agree with TRBD1. The V and J ends lost 7 bases and 2 bases, in that order; junction bases with no gene match: 10. The CDR3 loop spans 15 amino acids. Germline V gene lookup returns CDR1 LNHDA and CDR2 SQIVND (reference sequence).

The gene calls are TRBV2 and TRBJ1-2, with D hard to call. V was shortened by 3 bases and J by 1 base, with 12 bases between the two germline ends. There are 15 residues in the CDR3. The germline gives CDR1 SNHLY, CDR2 FYNNEI. CDR3 sequence reads: CASSDVRDVNYGYTF. As DNA, the CDR3 is TGTGCCAGCAGTGATGTCCGGGATGTTAACTATGGCTACACCTTC.

The chain employs TRBV7-2 and TRBJ1-1; D may be TRBD1 (6 bases). The CDR3 has 14 residues. The V gene lost 5 bases and the J gene lost 0 bases, with 10 bases spanning the gap. Germline V gene sequence: CDR1 SGHTA, CDR2 FQGNSA. The chain's CDR3 is CASSRTVMNTEAFF. The CDR3 DNA follows: TGTGCCAGCAGCAGGACAGTCATGAACACTGAAGCTTTCTTT.

This chain connects TRBV5-1 to TRBJ2-3, with D possibly being TRBD2 (6 bases). V lost 4 bases, J lost 1 base, and 13 bases lay in between. CDR3 length: 15 amino acids. CDR1 and CDR2 (germline): SGHRS, YFSETQ. The CDR3 bases are TGCGCCAGCAGCCTAACTAGCACGGGCACAGATACGCAGTATTTT. Translating it yields CASSLTSTGTDTQYF.

The chain couples TRBV27 to TRBJ2-2, with a weak D call TRBD2 (6 bases). From germline, CDR1 is MNHEY and CDR2 SMNVEV (reference sequence). This CDR3 is built from 15 residues. Trimming left V 0 bases short and J 1 base short, with 6 bases between. The CDR3 here is CASSLSGGNTGELFF. The CDR3, as DNA: TGTGCCAGCAGTTTATCGGGGGGGAACACCGGGGAGCTGTTTTTT.

This clone has only a few counts. The chain has TRBV27 and TRBJ1-6; D might be TRBD1 (5 bases). Looked up from germline, CDR1 is MNHEY and CDR2 is SMNVEV (reference sequence). The CDR3 contains 14 residues. The ends were cut back, 1 base at V and 10 bases at J, with 11 bases in the middle. CDR3 in amino acids: CASSLYGGGSPLHF. The CDR3 DNA sequence: TGTGCCAGCAGTTTATATGGGGGAGGCTCACCCCTCCACTTT.

The chain links TRBV4-3 to TRBJ2-7; TRBD2 might be the D (5 bases). The V gene's germline CDR1 is LGHNA and CDR2 YSLEER. This CDR3 comprises 15 residues. V lost 0 bases and J lost 2, with 11 bases in between. CDR3 in amino acids: CASSQDFGDTYEQYF. The CDR3 DNA is TGCGCCAGCAGCCAAGACTTCGGGGATACCTACGAGCAGTACTTC.

This clone came up a few times. The rearrangement joins TRBV7-3 to TRBJ1-1; D is uncertain. The CDR3 consists of 13 residues. V lost 2 bases and J lost 0, with 4 bases in between. Germline V CDR1 and CDR2: SGHTA, FQGTGA. CDR3 DNA: TGTGCCAGCAGCTTATCGGTGAACACTGAAGCTTTCTTT. This encodes CASSLSVNTEAFF. The full variable domain, with the rest looked up from reference TRBV7-3 and TRBJ1-1, is GAGVSQTPSNKVTEKGKYVELRCDPISGHTALYWYRQSLGQGPEFLIYFQGTGAADDSGLPNDRFFAVRPEGSVSTLKIQRTERGDSAVYLCASSLSVNTEAFFGQGTRLTVV.